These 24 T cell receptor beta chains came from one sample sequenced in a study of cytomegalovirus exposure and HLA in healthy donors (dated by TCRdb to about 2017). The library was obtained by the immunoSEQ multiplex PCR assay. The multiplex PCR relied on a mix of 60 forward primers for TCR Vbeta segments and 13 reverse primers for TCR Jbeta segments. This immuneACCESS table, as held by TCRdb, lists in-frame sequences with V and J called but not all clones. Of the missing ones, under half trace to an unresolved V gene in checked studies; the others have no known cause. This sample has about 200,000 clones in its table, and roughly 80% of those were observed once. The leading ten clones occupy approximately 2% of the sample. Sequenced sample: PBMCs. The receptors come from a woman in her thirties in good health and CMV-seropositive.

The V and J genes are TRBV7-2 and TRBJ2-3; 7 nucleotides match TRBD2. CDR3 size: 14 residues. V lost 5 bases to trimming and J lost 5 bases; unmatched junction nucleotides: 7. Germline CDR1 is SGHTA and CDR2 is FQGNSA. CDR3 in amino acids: CASSIWTRGDTQYF. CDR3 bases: TGTGCCAGCAGCATTTGGACTAGGGGAGATACGCAGTATTTT.

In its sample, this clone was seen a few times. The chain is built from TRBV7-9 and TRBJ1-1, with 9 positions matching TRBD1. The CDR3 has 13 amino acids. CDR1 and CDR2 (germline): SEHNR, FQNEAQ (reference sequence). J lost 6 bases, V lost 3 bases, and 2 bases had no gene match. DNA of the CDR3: TGTGCCAGCAGCTTCACAGGGGGCCCTGAAGCTTTCTTT. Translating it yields CASSFTGGPEAFF.

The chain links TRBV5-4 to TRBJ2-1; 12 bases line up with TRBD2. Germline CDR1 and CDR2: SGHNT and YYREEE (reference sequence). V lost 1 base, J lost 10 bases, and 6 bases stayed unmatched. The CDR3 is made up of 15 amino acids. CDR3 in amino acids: CASSLPLAGGQEQFF. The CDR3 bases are TGTGCCAGCAGCTTGCCCCTAGCGGGAGGGCAGGAGCAGTTCTTC.

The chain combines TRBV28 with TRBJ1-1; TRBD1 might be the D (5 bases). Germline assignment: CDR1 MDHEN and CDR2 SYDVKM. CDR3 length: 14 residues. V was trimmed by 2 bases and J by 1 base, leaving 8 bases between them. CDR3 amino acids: CASSLGGENTEAFF. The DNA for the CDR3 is TGTGCCAGCAGTTTAGGGGGGGAGAACACTGAAGCTTTCTTT.

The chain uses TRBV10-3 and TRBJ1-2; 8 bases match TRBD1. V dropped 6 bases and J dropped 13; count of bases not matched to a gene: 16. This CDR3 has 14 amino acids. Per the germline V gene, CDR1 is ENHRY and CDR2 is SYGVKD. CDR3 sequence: CAISGGQADPPITF. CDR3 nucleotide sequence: TGTGCCATCAGCGGGGGACAGGCCGACCCCCCTATCACCTTC.

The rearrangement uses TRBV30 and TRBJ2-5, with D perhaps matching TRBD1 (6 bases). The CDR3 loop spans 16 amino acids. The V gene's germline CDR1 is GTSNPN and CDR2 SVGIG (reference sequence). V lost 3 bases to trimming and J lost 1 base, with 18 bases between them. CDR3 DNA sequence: TGTGCCTGGAGGGGCGACAGGAAAACATCCCAAGAGACCCAGTACTTC. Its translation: CAWRGDRKTSQETQYF.

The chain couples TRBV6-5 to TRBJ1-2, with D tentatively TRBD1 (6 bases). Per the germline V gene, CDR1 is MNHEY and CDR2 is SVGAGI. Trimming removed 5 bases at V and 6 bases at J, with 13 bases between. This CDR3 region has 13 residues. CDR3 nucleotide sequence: TGTGCCAGCAGTACGGACAGCCATGATGGCTACACCTTC. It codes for CASSTDSHDGYTF.

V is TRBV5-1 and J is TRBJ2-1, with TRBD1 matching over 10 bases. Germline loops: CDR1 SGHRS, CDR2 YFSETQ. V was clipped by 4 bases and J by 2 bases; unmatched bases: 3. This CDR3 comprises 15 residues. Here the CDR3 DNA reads TGCGCCAGCAGCGCGGGACAGGGGCCCTACAATGAGCAGTTCTTC. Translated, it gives CASSAGQGPYNEQFF.

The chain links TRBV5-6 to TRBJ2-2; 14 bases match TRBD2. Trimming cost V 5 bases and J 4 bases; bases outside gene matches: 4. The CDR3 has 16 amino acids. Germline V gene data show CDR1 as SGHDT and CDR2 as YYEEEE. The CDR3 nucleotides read TGTGCCAGCAGGGGACTAGCGGGAGTAATCACCGGGGAGCTGTTTTTT. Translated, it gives CASRGLAGVITGELFF.

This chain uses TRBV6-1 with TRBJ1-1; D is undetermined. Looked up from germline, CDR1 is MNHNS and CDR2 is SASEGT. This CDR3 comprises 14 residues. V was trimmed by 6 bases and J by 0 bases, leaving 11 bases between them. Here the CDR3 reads CASRYWGVNTEAFF. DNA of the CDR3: TGTGCCAGCAGATATTGGGGAGTGAACACTGAAGCTTTCTTT.

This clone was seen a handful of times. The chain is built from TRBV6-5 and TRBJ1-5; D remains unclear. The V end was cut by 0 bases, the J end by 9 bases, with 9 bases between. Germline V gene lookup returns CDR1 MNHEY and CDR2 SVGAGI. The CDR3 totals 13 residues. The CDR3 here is CASSYSNAGPQHF. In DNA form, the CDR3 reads TGTGCCAGCAGTTACTCAAATGCGGGGCCCCAGCATTTT.

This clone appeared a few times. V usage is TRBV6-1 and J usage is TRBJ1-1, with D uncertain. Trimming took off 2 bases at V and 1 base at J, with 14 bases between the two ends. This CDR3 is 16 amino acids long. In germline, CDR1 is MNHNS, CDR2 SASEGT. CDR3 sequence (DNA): TGTGCCAGCAGTGAATTGAGGTCCCTGGGGAACACTGAAGCTTTCTTT. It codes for CASSELRSLGNTEAFF.

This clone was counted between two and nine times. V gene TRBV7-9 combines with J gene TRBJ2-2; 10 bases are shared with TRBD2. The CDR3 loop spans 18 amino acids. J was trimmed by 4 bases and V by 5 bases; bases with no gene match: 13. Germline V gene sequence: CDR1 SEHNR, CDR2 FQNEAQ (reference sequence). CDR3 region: CASSPPIRLAGRTGELFF. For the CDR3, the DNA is TGTGCCAGCAGCCCCCCGATCCGACTAGCGGGTCGCACCGGGGAGCTGTTTTTT.

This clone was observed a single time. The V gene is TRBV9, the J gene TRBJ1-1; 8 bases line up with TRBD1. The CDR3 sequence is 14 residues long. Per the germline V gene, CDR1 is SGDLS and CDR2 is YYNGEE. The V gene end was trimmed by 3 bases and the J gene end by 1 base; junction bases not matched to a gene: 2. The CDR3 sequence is CASSAGTGNTEAFF. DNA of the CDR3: TGTGCCAGCAGCGCCGGGACAGGGAACACTGAAGCTTTCTTT. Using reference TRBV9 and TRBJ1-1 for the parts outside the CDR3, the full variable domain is DSGVTQTPKHLITATGQRVTLRCSPRSGDLSVYWYQQSLDQGLQFLIQYYNGEERAKGNILERFSAQQFPDLHSELNLSSLELGDSALYFCASSAGTGNTEAFFGQGTRLTVV.

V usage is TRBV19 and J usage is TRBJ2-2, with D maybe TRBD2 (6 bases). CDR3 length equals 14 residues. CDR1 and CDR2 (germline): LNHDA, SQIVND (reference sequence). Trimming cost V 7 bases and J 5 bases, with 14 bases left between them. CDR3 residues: CASIGGVRTGELFF. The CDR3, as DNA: TGTGCCAGTATCGGCGGGGTACGGACCGGGGAGCTGTTTTTT. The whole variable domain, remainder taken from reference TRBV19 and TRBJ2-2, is DGGITQSPKYLFRKEGQNVTLSCEQNLNHDAMYWYRQDPGQGLRLIYYSQIVNDFQKGDIAEGYSVSREKKESFPLTVTSAQKNPTAFYLCASIGGVRTGELFFGEGSRLTVL.

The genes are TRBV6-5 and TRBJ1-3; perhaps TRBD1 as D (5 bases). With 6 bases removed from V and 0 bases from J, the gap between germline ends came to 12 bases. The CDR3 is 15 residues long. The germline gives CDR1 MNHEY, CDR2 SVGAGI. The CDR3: CASRLGLNSGNTIYF. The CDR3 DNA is TGTGCCAGCAGATTGGGACTCAACTCTGGAAACACCATATATTTT.

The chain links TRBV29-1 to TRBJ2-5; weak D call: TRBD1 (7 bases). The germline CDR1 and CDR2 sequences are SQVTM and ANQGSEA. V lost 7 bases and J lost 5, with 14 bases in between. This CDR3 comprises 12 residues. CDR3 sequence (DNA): TGCAGCGCCGCAGGGGGGCCGGAGACCCAGTACTTC. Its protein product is CSAAGGPETQYF.

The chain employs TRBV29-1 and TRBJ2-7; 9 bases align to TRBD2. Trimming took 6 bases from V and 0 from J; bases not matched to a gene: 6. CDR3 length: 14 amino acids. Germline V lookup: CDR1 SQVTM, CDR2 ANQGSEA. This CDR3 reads CSVKTSGHSYEQYF. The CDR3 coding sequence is TGCAGCGTCAAGACTAGCGGCCACTCCTACGAGCAGTACTTC.

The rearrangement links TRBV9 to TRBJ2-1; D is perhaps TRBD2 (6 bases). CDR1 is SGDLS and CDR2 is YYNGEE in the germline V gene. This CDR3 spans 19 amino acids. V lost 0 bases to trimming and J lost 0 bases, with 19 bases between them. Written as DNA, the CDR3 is TGTGCCAGCAGCGTAGGACCCCTTGGCGGGGTTAGCTCCTACAATGAGCAGTTCTTC. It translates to CASSVGPLGGVSSYNEQFF. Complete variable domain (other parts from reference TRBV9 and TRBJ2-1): DSGVTQTPKHLITATGQRVTLRCSPRSGDLSVYWYQQSLDQGLQFLIQYYNGEERAKGNILERFSAQQFPDLHSELNLSSLELGDSALYFCASSVGPLGGVSSYNEQFFGPGTRLTVL.

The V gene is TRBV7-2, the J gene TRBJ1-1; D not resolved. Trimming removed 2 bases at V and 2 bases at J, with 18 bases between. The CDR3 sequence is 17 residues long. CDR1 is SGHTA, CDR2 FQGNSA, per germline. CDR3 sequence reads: CASSLSILGGGNTEAFF. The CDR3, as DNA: TGTGCCAGCAGCTTATCGATCTTGGGAGGAGGCAACACTGAAGCTTTCTTT.

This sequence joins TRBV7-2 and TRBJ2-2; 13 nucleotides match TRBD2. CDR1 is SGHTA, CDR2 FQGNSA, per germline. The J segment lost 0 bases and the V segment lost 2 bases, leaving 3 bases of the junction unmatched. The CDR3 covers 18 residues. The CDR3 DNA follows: TGTGCCAGCAGCTTAAAGGGACTAGCGGGGACGAACACCGGGGAGCTGTTTTTT. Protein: CASSLKGLAGTNTGELFF.

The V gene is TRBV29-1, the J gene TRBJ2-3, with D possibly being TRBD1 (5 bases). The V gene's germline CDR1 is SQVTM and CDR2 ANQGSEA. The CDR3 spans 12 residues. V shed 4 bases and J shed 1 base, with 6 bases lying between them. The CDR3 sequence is CSVGQRTDTQYF. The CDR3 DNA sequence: TGCAGCGTTGGACAGCGCACAGATACGCAGTATTTT.

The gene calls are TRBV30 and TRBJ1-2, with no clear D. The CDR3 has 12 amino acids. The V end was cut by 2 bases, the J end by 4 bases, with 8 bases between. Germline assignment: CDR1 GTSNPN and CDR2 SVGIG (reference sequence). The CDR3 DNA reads TGTGCCTGGAGTCCGGACTCCTATGGCTACACCTTC. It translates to CAWSPDSYGYTF.

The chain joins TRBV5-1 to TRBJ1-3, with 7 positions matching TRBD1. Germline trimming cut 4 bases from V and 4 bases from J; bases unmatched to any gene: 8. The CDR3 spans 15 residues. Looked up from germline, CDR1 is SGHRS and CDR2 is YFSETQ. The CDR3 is CASSSDRVTGNTIYF. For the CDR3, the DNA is TGCGCCAGCAGCAGCGACAGGGTAACAGGAAACACCATATATTTT.